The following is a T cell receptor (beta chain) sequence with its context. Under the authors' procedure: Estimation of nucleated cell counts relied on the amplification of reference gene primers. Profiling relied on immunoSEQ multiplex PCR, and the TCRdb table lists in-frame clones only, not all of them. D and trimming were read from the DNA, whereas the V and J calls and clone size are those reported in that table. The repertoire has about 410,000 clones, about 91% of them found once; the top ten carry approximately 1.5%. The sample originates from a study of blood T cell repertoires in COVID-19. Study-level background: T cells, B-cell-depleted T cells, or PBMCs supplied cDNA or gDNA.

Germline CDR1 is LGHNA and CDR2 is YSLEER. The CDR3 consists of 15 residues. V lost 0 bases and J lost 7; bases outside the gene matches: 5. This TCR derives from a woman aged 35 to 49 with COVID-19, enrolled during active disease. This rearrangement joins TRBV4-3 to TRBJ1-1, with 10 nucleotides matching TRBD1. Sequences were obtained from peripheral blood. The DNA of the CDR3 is TGCGCCAGCAGCCAAGAAGGGACAGGGGAGGGTGAAGCTTTCTTT. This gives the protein CASSQEGTGEGEAFF.